The rows below give T cell receptor beta chains drawn from one sample of a study of identical twins. TCRdb analysed the 5' RACE reads with MiXCR anew, one entry per CDR3 protein. The data show some 1,700,000 distinct CDR3 sequences, less than 40% seen once. Sequenced: cord blood. Every receptor here comes from a newborn girl in good health. Each CDR3 is given without its conserved first and last residue. Fields, in order: clone size, J gene, V gene, CDR3 protein. The size field is filled for only some rows; it gives once, few, many or a size class.

few,TRBJ1-5,TRBV5-1,ASSLEGGLGQPQH
few,TRBJ1-5,TRBV29-1,SARQGWDQPQH
.,TRBJ2-5,TRBV5-4,ASSLELEETQY
.,TRBJ1-2,TRBV20-1,SASGEGYT
many,TRBJ2-3,TRBV6-6,ASIRDLGDTQY
.,TRBJ2-1,TRBV11-2,ASSLNLYEQF
.,TRBJ1-4,TRBV3-1,ASSQVRTGGIEKLF
.,TRBJ1-6,TRBV14,ASSQRQGLNSPLH
few,TRBJ2-7,TRBV12-3/TRBV12-4,ASSFKAEQY
once,TRBJ2-7,TRBV5-1,ASSIGQGATNEQY
.,TRBJ2-7,TRBV20-1,SANSASSYEQY
few,TRBJ2-5,TRBV20-1,SAPRTSGNGQY
few,TRBJ2-7,TRBV9,ASSVEDRGYEQY
.,TRBJ1-2,TRBV12-3/TRBV12-4,ASSPTTGSYGYT
.,TRBJ2-1,TRBV3-1,ASSQAGEQV
.,.,TRBV12-3/TRBV12-4,ASSLIRGGNEQY
.,TRBJ2-7,TRBV4-2,ASSQLQGQGYEQY
many,TRBJ2-7,TRBV29-1,SVARGLAYEQY
.,TRBJ2-3,TRBV27,ASSLSPARTDTQY
.,TRBJ1-5,TRBV20-1,SASLQMGSNQPQH
.,TRBJ1-5,TRBV21-1,ASSKVTGQTLNQPQH
.,TRBJ2-1,TRBV6-1,ASSEFLGLSYNEQF
.,.,TRBV4-1,ASSQAHPPTYNEQY
few,TRBJ1-2,TRBV5-1,ASTAWEGQPYGYT